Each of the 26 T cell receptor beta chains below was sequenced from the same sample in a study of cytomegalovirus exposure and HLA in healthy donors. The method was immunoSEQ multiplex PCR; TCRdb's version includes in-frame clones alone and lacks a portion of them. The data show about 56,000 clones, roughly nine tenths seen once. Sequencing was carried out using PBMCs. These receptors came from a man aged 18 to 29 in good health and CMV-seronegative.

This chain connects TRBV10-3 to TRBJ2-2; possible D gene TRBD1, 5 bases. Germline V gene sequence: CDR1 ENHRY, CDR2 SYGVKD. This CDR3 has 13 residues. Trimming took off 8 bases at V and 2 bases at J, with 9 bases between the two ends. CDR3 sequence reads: CAILDSNTGELFF. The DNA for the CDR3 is TGTGCCATCCTTGACAGCAACACCGGGGAGCTGTTTTTT.

In DNA form, the CDR3 reads TGCAGCGCCACTCCCAATCACAATGAGCAGTTCTTC. It specifies CSATPNHNEQFF. This chain links TRBV29-1 with TRBJ2-1; D remains unclear. Between the trimmed V and J ends, which lost 7 bases and 5 bases, there was a span of 12 bases. Germline assignment: CDR1 SQVTM and CDR2 ANQGSEA. The CDR3 consists of 12 residues.

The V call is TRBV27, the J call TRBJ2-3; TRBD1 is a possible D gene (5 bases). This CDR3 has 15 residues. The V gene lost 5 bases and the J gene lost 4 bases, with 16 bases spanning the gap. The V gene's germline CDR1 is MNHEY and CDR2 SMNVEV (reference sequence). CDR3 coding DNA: TGTGCCAGCAGTCGCCAACCTCAGGGTGCAGATACGCAGTATTTT. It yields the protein CASSRQPQGADTQYF.

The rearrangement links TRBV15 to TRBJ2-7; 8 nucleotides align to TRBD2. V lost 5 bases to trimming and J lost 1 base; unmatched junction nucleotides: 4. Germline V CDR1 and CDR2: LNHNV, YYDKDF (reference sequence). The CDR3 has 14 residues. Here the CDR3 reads CATSPGGGSYEQYF. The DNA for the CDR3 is TGTGCCACCAGCCCCGGGGGGGGTTCCTACGAGCAGTACTTC.

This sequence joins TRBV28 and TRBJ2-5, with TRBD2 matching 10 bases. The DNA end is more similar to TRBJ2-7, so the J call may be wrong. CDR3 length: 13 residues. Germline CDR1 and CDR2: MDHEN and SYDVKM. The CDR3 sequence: CASSLTSGYEQYF. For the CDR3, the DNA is TGTGCCAGCAGTTTGACTAGCGGGTACGAGCAGTACTTC.

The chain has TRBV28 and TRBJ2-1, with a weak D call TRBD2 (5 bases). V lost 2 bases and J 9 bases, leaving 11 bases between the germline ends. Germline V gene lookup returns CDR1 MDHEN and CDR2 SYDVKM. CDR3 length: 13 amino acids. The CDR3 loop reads CASSLRSEGEQFF. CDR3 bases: TGTGCCAGCAGTTTAAGGAGCGAGGGTGAGCAGTTCTTC.

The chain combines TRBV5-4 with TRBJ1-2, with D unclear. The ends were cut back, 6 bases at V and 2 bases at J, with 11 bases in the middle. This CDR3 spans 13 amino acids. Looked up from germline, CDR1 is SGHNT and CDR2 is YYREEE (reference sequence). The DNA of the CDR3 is TGTGCCAGCACTCCAACTAACAACTATGGCTACACCTTC. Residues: CASTPTNNYGYTF.

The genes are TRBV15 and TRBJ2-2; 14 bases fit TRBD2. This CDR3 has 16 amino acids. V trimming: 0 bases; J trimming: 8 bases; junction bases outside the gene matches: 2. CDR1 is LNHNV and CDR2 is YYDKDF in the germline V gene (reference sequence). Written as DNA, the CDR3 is TGTGCCACCAGCAGAGAAGGGACTAGCGGGAGTGGGGAGCTGTTTTTT. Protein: CATSREGTSGSGELFF.

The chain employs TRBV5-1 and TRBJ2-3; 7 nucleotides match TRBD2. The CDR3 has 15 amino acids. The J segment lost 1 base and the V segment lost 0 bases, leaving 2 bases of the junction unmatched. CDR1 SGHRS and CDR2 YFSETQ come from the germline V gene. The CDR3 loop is CASSLGREGTDTQYF. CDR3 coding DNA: TGCGCCAGCAGCTTGGGCCGGGAGGGCACAGATACGCAGTATTTT.

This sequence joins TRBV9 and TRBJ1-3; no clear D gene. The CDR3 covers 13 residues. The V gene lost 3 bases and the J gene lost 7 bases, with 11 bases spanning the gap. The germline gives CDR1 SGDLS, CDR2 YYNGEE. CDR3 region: CASSESPRNTIYF. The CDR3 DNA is TGTGCCAGCAGCGAATCTCCGCGGAACACCATATATTTT.

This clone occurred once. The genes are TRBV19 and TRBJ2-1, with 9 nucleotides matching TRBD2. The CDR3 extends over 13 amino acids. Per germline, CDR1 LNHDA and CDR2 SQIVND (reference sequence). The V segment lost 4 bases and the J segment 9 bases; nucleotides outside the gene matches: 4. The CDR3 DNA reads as TGTGCCAGTAGTACTTCAGCGGGGGGTGAGCAGTTCTTC. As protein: CASSTSAGGEQFF. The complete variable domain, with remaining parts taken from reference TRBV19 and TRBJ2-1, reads DGGITQSPKYLFRKEGQNVTLSCEQNLNHDAMYWYRQDPGQGLRLIYYSQIVNDFQKGDIAEGYSVSREKKESFPLTVTSAQKNPTAFYLCASSTSAGGEQFFGPGTRLTVL.

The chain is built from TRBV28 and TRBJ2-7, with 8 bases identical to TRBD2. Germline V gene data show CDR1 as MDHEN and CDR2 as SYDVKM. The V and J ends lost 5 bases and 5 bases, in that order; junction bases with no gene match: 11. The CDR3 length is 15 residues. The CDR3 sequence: CASSMTGTSSHEQYF. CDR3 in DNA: TGTGCCAGCAGTATGACCGGGACTAGTAGCCACGAGCAGTACTTC.

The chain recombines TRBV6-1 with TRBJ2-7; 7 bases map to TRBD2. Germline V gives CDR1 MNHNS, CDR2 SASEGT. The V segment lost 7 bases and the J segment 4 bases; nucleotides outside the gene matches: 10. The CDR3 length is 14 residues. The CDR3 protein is CASMGLAENYEQYF. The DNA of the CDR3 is TGTGCCAGCATGGGGCTAGCGGAAAATTACGAGCAGTACTTC.

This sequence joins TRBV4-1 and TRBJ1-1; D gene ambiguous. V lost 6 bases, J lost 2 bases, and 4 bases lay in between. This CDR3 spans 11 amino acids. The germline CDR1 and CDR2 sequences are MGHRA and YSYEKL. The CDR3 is CASSRNTEAFF. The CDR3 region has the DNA TGCGCCAGCAGTCGTAACACTGAAGCTTTCTTT.

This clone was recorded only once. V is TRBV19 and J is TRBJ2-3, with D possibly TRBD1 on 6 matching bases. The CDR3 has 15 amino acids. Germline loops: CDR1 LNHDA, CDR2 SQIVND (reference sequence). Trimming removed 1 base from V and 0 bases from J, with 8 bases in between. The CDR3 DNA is TGTGCCAGTAGTATAGGGGGGCCTAGCACAGATACGCAGTATTTT. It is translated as CASSIGGPSTDTQYF.

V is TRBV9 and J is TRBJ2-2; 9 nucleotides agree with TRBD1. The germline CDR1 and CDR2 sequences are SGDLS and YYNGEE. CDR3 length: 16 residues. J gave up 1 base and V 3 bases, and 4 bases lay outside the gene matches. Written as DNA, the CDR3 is TGTGCCAGCAGCGCACCGGGACAGGGGAACACCGGGGAGCTGTTTTTT. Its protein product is CASSAPGQGNTGELFF. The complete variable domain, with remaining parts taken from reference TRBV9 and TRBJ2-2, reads DSGVTQTPKHLITATGQRVTLRCSPRSGDLSVYWYQQSLDQGLQFLIQYYNGEERAKGNILERFSAQQFPDLHSELNLSSLELGDSALYFCASSAPGQGNTGELFFGEGSRLTVL.

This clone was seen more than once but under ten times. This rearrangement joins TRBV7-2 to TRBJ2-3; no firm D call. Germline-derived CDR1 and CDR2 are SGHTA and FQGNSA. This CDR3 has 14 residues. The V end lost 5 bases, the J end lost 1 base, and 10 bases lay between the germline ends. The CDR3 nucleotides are TGTGCCAGCAGCCGCCGCGCCCGCACAGATACGCAGTATTTT. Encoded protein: CASSRRARTDTQYF.

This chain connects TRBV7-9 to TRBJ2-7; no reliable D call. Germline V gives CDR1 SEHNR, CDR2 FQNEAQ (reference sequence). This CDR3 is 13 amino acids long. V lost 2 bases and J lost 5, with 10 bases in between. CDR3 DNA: TGTGCCAGCAGCTTACCCCCTGGCCACGAGCAGTACTTC. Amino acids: CASSLPPGHEQYF.

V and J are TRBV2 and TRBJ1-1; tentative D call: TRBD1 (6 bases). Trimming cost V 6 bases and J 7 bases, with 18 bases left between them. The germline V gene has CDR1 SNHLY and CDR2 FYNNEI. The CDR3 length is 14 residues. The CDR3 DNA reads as TGTGCCAGCAGGCGGACAGAGGGGCTTCATGAAGCTTTCTTT. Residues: CASRRTEGLHEAFF.

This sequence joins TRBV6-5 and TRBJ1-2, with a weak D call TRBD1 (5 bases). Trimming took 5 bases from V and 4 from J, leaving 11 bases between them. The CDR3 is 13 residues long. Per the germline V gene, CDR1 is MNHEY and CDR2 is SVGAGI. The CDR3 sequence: CASSRGTAYGYTF. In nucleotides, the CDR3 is TGTGCCAGCAGTCGCGGGACGGCCTATGGCTACACCTTC.

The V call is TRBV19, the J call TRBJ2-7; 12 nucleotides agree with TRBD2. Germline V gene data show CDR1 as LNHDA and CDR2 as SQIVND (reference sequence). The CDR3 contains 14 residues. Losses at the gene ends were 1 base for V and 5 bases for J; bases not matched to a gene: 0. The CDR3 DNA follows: TGTGCCAGTAGTATAGGACTAGCGGGAGACGAGCAGTACTTC. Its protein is CASSIGLAGDEQYF.

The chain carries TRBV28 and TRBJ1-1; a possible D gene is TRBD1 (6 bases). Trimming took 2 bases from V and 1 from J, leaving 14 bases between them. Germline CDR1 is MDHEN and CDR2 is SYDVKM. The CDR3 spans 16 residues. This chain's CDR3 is CASSLRGQGKNTEAFF. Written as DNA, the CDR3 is TGTGCCAGCAGTTTACGAGGGCAGGGGAAGAACACTGAAGCTTTCTTT. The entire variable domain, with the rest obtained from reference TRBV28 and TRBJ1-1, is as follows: DVKVTQSSRYLVKRTGEKVFLECVQDMDHENMFWYRQDPGLGLRLIYFSYDVKMKEKGDIPEGYSVSREKKERFSLILESASTNQTSMYLCASSLRGQGKNTEAFFGQGTRLTVV.

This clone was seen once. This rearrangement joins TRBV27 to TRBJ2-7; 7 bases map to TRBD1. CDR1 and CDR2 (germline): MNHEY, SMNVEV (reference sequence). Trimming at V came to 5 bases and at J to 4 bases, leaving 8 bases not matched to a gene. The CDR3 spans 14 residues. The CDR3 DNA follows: TGTGCCAGCAGTCTGGGAGCAGGGGGTTACGAGCAGTACTTC. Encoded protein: CASSLGAGGYEQYF.

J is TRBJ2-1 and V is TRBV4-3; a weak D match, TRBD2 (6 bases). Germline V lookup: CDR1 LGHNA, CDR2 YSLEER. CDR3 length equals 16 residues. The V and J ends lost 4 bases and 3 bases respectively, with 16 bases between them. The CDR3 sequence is CASSPSGLNLYNEQFF. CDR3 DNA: TGCGCCAGCAGCCCATCTGGACTAAACCTCTACAATGAGCAGTTCTTC.

CDR3: CASSYDRESYEQYF. CDR3 DNA: TGTGCCAGCAGTTACGACAGGGAATCCTACGAGCAGTACTTC. The chain has TRBV6-5 and TRBJ2-7, with 7 bases matching TRBD1. Germline CDR1 MNHEY, CDR2 SVGAGI. The junction had 2 bases not matched to a gene; V was cut back by 2 bases and J by 1 base. CDR3 length: 14 amino acids.

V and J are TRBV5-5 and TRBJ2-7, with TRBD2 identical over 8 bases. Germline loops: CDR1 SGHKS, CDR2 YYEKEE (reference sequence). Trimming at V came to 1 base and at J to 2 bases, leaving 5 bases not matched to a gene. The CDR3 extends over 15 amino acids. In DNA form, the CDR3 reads TGTGCCAGCAGCTTGACTAGCGGACAAACCTACGAGCAGTACTTC. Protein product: CASSLTSGQTYEQYF. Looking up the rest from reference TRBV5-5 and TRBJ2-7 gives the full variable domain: DAGVTQSPTHLIKTRGQQVTLRCSPISGHKSVSWYQQVLGQGPQFIFQYYEKEERGRGNFPDRFSARQFPNYSSELNVNALLLGDSALYLCASSLTSGQTYEQYFGPGTRLTVT.